This T cell receptor (beta chain) emerged from a study of Ad26.COV2.S vaccination and SARS-CoV-2 variants. Study findings and constraints: Spike-specific TCR breadth in vaccine recipients exceeded that seen in placebo recipients.

Indicated treatment: 19 received Ad26.COV2.S at low or high dose, single or two shots; about 5 received placebo; per-sample allocation not given. Sampling was done on day 63 after the first vaccine or placebo injection. The repertoire was sequenced with immunoSEQ multiplex PCR; TCRdb's copy has only in-frame clones and lacks some. The repertoire holds around 340,000 clones, with about nine tenths as singletons. This clone showed up just once. Its antigen is not known. Source: peripheral blood, taken in a trial of Ad26.COV2.S vaccine versus placebo. This receptor was identified in a person between 18 and 59 years old who received the Ad26.COV2.S COVID-19 vaccine or a placebo.

The chain's CDR3 is CASSAGSPYYGYTF. In nucleotides, the CDR3 is TGTGCCAGCAGTGCCGGGTCCCCCTACTATGGCTACACCTTC. This chain joins TRBV28 and TRBJ1-2; the D is unclear. The CDR3 contains 14 residues. V was shortened by 5 bases and J by 3 bases, with 13 bases between the two germline ends. Germline-derived CDR1 and CDR2 are MDHEN and SYDVKM.